This entry features one TCR beta chain sequence. Its antigen is not identified. The V gene's germline CDR1 is SGHRS and CDR2 YFSETQ. The J segment lost 4 bases and the V segment lost 4 bases, leaving 4 bases of the junction unmatched. The CDR3 has 16 residues. The data were taken from a study of post-analysis software for immune sequencing data. Study in general: There were relapsing-remitting, secondary progressive and progressive-relapsing multiple sclerosis among the disease courses included. Study observations and caveats: Samples made in the same batch grouped tightly together by F measure. Among multiple sclerosis patients, normalized Chao1 diversity was significantly below that of controls. Relative to controls, patients had about five TRBV segments at higher frequency, with TRBV5-6, TRBV5-1 and TRBV20-1 among these.

Researchers reported that TCR beta cDNA libraries carried unique molecular identifiers. When roughly 0.9 to 10 million T cells were used, they gave hundreds of thousands of cDNA molecules. TCRdb re-called the PCR reads through MiXCR, storing one row per CDR3 protein. This sample has more than 450,000 distinct CDR3 sequences, with under 40% found just once. The chain couples TRBV5-1 to TRBJ2-5; 16 nucleotides align to TRBD2. The TCR comes from a girl aged 2-17 years with multiple sclerosis. The sequenced sample was blood. Written as DNA, the CDR3 is TGCGCCAGCAGCACCGGGACTAGCGGGGGGGCAGAGACCCAGTACTTC. Its translation is CASSTGTSGGAETQYF.